This T cell receptor beta chain was recorded in a study of tumor and adjacent non-tumor tissue in lung cancer. RNA was extracted from bulk tissue without any cell sorting. The library came from three nested PCR rounds adapted from ARM-PCR protocols. Via MiXCR, TCRdb re-called the multiplex PCR reads, giving one row per CDR3 protein. The sample has approximately 120,000 distinct CDR3 sequences, roughly 80% seen once. There are 13 residues in the CDR3. The germline V gene has CDR1 DFQATT and CDR2 SNEGSKA (reference sequence). In the case of this clonotype: At one end the junction does not follow the germline gene, possibly because of a read error.

The receptor was derived from a woman between 55 and 75 years old with non-small cell lung cancer. Sequencing input: lung tumor tissue. The chain employs TRBV20-1 and TRBJ2-2; D possibly corresponds to TRBD2 (7 bases). The CDR3 is CGARGGPSGELFF. CDR3 bases: TGCGGTGCTAGGGGGGGGCCGTCCGGGGAGCTGTTTTTT.